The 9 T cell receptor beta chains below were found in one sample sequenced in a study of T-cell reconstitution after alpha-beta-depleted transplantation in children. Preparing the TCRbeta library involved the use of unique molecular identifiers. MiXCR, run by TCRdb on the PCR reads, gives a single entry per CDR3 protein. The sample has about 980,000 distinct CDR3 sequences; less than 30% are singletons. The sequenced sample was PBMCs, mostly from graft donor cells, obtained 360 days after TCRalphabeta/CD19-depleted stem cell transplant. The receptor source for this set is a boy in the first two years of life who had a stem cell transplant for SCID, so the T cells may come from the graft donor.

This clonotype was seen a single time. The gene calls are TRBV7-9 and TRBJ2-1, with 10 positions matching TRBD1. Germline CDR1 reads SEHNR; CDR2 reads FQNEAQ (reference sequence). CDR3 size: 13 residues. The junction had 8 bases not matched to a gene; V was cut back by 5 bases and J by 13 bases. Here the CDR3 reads CASSPMGQGLQFF. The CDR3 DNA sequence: TGTGCCAGCAGCCCGATGGGACAGGGGTTACAGTTCTTC. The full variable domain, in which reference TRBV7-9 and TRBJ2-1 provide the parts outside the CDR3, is DTGVSQNPRHKITKRGQNVTFRCDPISEHNRLYWYRQTLGQGPEFLTYFQNEAQLEKSRLLSDRFSAERPKGSFSTLEIQRTEQGDSAMYLCASSPMGQGLQFFGPGTRLTVL.

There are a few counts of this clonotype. CDR3 residues: CASTPGQVNNSPLHF. CDR3 DNA sequence: TGTGCCAGCACCCCCGGGCAGGTGAATAATTCACCCCTCCACTTT. V and J are TRBV6-1 and TRBJ1-6; no clear D gene. Germline CDR1 and CDR2: MNHNS and SASEGT. CDR3 size: 15 residues. V lost 7 bases, J lost 5 bases, and 15 bases lay in between.

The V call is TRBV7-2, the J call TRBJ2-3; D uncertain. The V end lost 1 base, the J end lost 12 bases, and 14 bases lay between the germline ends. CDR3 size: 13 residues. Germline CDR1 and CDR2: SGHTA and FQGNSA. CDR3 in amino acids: CASSLGDGFAQYF. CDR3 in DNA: TGTGCCAGCAGCTTAGGTGACGGTTTTGCCCAGTATTTT.

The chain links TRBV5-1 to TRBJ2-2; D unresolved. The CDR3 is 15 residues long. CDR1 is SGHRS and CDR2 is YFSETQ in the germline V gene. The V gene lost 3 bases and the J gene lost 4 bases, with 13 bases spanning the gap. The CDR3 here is CASSSRASATGELFF. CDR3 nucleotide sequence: TGCGCCAGCAGCTCCCGGGCCTCCGCCACCGGGGAGCTGTTTTTT.

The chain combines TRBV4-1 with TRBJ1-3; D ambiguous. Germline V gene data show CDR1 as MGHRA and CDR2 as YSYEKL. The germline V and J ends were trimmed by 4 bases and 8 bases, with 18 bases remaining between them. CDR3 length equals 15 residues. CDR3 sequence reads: CASSPRGYSEDTIYF. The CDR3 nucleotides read TGCGCCAGCAGCCCCAGAGGATACTCAGAGGACACCATATATTTT.

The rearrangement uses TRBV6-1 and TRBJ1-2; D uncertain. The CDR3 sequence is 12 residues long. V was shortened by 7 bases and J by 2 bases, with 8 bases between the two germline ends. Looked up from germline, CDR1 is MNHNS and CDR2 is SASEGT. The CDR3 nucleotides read TGTGCCAGCAAGGCCACAAACTATGGCTACACCTTC. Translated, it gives CASKATNYGYTF.

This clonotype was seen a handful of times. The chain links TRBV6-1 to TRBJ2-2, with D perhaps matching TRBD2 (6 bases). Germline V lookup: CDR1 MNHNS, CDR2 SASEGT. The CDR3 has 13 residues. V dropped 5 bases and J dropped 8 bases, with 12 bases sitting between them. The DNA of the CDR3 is TGTGCCAGCAGTCAGACTAGTGCTGGGGAGCTGTTTTTT. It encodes CASSQTSAGELFF.

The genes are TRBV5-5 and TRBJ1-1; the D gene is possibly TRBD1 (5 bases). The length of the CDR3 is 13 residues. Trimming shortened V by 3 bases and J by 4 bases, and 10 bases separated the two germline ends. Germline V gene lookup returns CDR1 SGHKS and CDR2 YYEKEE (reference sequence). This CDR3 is CASSWGIGTEAFF. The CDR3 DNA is TGTGCCAGCAGCTGGGGGATCGGCACTGAAGCTTTCTTT.

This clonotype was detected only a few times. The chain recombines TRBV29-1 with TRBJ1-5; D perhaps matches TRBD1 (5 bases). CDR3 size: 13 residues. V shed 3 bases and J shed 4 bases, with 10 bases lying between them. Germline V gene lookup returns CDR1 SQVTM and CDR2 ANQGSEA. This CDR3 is CSVDIRVNQPQHF. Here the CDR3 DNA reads TGCAGCGTTGATATCAGGGTGAATCAGCCCCAGCATTTT.